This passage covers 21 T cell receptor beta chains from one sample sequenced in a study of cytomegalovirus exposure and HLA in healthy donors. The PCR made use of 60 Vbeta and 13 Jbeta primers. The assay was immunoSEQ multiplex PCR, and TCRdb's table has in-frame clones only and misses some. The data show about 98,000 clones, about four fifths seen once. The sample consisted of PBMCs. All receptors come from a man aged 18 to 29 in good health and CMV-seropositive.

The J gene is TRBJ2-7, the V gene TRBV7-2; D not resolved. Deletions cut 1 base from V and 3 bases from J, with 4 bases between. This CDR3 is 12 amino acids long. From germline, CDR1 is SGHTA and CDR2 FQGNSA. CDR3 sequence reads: CASSLGYYEQYF. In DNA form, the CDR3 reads TGTGCCAGCAGCTTAGGCTACTACGAGCAGTACTTC.

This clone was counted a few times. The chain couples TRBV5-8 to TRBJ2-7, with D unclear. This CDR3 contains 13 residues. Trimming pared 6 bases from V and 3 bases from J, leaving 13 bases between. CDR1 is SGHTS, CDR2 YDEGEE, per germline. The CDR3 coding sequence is TGTGCCAGCAATAATGGGCCCGACTACGAGCAGTACTTC. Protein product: CASNNGPDYEQYF.

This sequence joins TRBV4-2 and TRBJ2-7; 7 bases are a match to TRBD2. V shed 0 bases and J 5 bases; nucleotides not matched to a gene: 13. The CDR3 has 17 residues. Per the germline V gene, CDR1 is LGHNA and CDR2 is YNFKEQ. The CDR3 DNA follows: TGTGCCAGCAGCCAAGATGTGGTCCCGACTAGCCGAGACGAGCAGTACTTC. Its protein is CASSQDVVPTSRDEQYF.

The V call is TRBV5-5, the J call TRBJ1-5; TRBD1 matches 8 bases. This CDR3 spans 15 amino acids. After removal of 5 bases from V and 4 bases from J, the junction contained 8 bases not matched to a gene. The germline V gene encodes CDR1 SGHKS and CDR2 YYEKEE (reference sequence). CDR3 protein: CASSRTGQENQPQHF. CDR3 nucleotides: TGTGCCAGCAGTCGGACAGGGCAGGAAAATCAGCCCCAGCATTTT.

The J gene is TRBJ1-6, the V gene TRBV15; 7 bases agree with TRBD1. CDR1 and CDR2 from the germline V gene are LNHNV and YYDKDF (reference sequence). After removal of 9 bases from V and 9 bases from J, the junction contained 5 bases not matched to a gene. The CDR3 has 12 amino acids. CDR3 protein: CATRRQGSPLHF. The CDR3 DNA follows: TGTGCCACGAGGAGACAGGGTTCACCCCTCCACTTT.

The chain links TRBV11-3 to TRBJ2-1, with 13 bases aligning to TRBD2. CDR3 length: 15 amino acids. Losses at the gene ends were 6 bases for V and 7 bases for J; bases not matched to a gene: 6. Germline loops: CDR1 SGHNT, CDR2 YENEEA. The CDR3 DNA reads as TGTGCCAGCAGTACTAGCGGGGGGGCTATAAATGAGCAGTTCTTC. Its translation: CASSTSGGAINEQFF.

The CDR3 protein is CASSSRGKNTGELFF. Here the CDR3 DNA reads TGTGCCAGCAGCTCGCGGGGGAAGAACACCGGGGAGCTGTTTTTT. This chain joins TRBV9 and TRBJ2-2; 7 bases are a match to TRBD2. CDR1 is SGDLS and CDR2 is YYNGEE in the germline V gene. The CDR3 consists of 15 residues. V was pared by 4 bases and J by 1 base, with 4 bases of the junction left unmatched.

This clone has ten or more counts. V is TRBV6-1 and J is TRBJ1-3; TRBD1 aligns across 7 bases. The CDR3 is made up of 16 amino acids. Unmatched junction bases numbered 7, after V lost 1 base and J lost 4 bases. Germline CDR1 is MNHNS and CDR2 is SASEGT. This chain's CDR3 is CASSEEEGAAGNTIYF. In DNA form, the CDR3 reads TGTGCCAGCAGTGAAGAAGAGGGGGCTGCGGGAAACACCATATATTTT.

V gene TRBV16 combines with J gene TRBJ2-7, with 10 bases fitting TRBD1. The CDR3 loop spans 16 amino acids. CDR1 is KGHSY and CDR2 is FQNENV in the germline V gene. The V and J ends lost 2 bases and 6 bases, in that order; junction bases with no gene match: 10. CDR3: CASSQSDRTGGSEQYF. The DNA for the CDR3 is TGTGCCAGCAGCCAAAGTGACAGGACAGGGGGGTCCGAGCAGTACTTC.

The CDR3 DNA reads TGTGCCAGCAGCCCCGGGGTAGGTGACGAGCAGTACTTC. It codes for CASSPGVGDEQYF. The genes are TRBV7-9 and TRBJ2-7; tentatively, D is TRBD2 (5 bases). With 5 bases removed from V and 5 bases from J, the gap between germline ends came to 13 bases. Germline CDR1 is SEHNR and CDR2 is FQNEAQ (reference sequence). This CDR3 has 13 residues.

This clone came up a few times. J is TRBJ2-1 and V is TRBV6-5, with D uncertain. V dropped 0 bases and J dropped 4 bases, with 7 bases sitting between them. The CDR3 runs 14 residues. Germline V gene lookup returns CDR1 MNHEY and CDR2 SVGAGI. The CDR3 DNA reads TGTGCCAGCAGTTACTCGAACGGGTACAATGAGCAGTTCTTC. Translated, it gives CASSYSNGYNEQFF.

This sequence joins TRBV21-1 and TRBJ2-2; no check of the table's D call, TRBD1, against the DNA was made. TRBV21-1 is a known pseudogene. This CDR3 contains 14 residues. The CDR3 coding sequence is TGTGCCACCCACAGGGGGCCGAACACCGGGGAGCTGTTTTTT. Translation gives CATHRGPNTGELFF.

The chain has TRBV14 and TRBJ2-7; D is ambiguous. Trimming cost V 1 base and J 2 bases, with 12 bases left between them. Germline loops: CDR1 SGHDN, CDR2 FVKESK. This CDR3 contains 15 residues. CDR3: CASSQAAAPTYEQYF. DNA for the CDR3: TGTGCCAGCAGCCAAGCGGCGGCACCTACCTACGAGCAGTACTTC.

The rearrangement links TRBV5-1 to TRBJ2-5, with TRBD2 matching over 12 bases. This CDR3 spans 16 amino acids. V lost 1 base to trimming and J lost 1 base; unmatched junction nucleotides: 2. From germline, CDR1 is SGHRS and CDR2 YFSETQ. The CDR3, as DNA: TGCGCCAGCAGCTTGAGGACTAGCGGGGTCCAAGAGACCCAGTACTTC. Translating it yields CASSLRTSGVQETQYF.

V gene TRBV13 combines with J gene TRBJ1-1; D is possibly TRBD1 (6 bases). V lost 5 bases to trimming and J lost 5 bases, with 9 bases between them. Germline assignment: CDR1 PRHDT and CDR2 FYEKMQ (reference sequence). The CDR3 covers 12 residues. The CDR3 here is CASSLRGTEAFF. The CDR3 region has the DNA TGTGCCAGCAGCCTCAGGGGAACTGAAGCTTTCTTT.

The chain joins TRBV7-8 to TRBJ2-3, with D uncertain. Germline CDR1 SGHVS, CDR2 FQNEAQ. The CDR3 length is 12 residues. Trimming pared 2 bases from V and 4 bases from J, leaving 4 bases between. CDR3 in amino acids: CASSLYSDTQYF. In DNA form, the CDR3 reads TGTGCCAGCAGCTTATATTCAGATACGCAGTATTTT.

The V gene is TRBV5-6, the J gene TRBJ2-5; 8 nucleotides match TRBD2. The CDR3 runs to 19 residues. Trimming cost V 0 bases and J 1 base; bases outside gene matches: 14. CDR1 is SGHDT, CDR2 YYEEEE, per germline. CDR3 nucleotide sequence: TGTGCCAGCAGCTTGGAGGGAGCGGGGGCAGGGTCCCCCCAAGAGACCCAGTACTTC. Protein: CASSLEGAGAGSPQETQYF.

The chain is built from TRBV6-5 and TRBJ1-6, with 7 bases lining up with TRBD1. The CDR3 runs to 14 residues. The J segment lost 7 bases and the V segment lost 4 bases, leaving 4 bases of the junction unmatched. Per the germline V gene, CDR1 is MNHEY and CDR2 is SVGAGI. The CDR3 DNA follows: TGTGCCAGCAGTTCGGGACAGAGGAATTCACCCCTCCACTTT. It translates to CASSSGQRNSPLHF.

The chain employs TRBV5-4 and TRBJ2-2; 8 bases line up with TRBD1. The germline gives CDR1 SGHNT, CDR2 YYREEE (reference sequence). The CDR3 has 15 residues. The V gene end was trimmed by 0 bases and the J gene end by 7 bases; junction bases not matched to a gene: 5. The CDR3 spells CASSLAGGFNGELFF. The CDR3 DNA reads TGTGCCAGCAGCTTGGCAGGGGGCTTTAACGGGGAGCTGTTTTTT.

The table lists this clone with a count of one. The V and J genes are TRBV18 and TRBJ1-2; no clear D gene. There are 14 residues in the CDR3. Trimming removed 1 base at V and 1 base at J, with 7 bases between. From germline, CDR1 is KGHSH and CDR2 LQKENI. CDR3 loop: CASSPREFNYGYTF. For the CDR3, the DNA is TGTGCCAGCTCACCACGGGAGTTTAACTATGGCTACACCTTC.

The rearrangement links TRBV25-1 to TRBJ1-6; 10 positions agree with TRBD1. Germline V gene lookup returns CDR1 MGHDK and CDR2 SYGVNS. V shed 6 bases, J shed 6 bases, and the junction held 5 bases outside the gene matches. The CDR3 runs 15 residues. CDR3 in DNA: TGTGCCAGCAGGCAGGGGGACAGGGGTAATTCACCCCTCCACTTT. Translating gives CASRQGDRGNSPLHF. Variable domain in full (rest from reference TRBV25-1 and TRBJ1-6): EADIYQTPRYLVIGTGKKITLECSQTMGHDKMYWYQQDPGMELHLIHYSYGVNSTEKGDLSSESTVSRIRTEHFPLTLESARPSHTSQYLCASRQGDRGNSPLHFGNGTRLTVT.